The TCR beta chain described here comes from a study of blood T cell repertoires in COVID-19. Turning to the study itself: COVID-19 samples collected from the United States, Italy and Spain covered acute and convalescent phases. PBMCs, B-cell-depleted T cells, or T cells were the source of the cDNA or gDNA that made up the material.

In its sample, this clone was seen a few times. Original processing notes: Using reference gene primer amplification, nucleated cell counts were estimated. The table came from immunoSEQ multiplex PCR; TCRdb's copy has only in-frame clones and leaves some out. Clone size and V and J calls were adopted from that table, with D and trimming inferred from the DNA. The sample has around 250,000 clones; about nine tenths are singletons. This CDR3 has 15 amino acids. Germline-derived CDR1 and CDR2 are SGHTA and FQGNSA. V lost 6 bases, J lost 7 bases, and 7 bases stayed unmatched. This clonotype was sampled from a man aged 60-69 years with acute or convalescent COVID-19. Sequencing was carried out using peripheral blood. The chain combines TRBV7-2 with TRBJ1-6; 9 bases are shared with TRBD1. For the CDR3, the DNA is TGTGCCAGCAGAAAACAGGGGGCTCGGAATTCACCCCTCCACTTT. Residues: CASRKQGARNSPLHF.